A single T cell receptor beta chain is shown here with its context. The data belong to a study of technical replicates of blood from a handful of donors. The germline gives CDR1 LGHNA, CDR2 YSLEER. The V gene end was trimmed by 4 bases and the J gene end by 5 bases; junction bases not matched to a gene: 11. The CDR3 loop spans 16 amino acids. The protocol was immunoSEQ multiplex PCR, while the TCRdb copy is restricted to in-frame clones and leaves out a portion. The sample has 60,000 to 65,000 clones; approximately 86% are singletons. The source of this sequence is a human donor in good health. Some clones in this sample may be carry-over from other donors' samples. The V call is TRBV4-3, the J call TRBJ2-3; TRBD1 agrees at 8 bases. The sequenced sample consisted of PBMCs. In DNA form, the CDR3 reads TGCGCCAGCAGCCTCCTGGGGCAGGGGGCGGGAGATACGCAGTATTTT. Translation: CASSLLGQGAGDTQYF.